Listed below are T cell receptor beta chains from one sample, sequenced in a study of T cell repertoires in cytomegalovirus infection. Via MiXCR, TCRdb re-called the reads, giving one row per CDR3 protein. The sample includes about 460,000 distinct CDR3 sequences, about 10% seen only once; the top ten take around 9.6%. Sequences were obtained from PBMCs. All receptors derive from a human donor in good health (CMV status not recorded). Some clones in this sample may be carry-over from other donors' samples. CDR3s include the opening cysteine and the closing phenylalanine or tryptophan. The order of the fields is V gene, D gene, J gene, clone size, CDR3 protein, CDR3 DNA. The D gene is left open where the match is weak. A row's size may be missing; if present it is once, few, many or a size class.

TRBV7-2	TRBD2	TRBJ2-7	many	CASSLYGGAGYEQYF	TGTGCCAGCAGCTTATACGGGGGGGCTGGTTACGAGCAGTACTTC
TRBV5-6	.	TRBJ1-2	.	CASSPTGFYGYTF	TGTGCCAGCAGCCCAACAGGGTTTTATGGCTACACCTTC
TRBV11-2	TRBD1	TRBJ2-2	.	CASSLDPRGPPFF	TGTGCCAGCAGCTTAGATCCGAGGGGGCCTCCGTTTTTT
TRBV19	.	TRBJ2-2	.	CASTYAGGELFF	TGTGCCAGTACTTATGCGGGCGGGGAGCTGTTTTTT
TRBV5-4	TRBD1	TRBJ2-7	few	CASRRQGGPYEQYF	TGTGCCAGCAGGAGACAGGGGGGTCCCTACGAGCAGTACTTC
TRBV5-4	.	TRBJ2-3	many	CASSLFGADTQYF	TGTGCCAGCAGCTTGTTCGGAGCGGATACGCAGTATTTT
TRBV5-1	.	TRBJ2-2	.	CASSPGTSDTGELFF	TGCGCCAGCAGTCCCGGGACCTCGGACACCGGGGAGCTGTTTTTT
TRBV2	TRBD1	TRBJ2-7	many	CASSGQGAGLSSYEQYF	TGTGCCAGCAGTGGACAGGGGGCAGGACTGTCCTCCTACGAGCAGTACTTC
TRBV5-6	.	TRBJ1-1	.	CASSLYESEAFF	TGTGCCAGCAGCTTGTATGAGTCTGAAGCTTTCTTT
TRBV7-2	.	TRBJ2-2	many	CASSLALRSGELFF	TGTGCCAGCAGCTTAGCTTTGCGTTCCGGGGAGCTGTTTTTT
TRBV5-1	.	TRBJ1-1	once	CASSRGQSMNTEAFF	TGCGCCAGCAGCCGAGGACAGAGCATGAACACTGAAGCTTTCTTT
TRBV20-1	.	TRBJ2-7	few	CSARTSRPLATTRTYEQYF	TGCAGTGCTAGAACTTCCCGTCCTCTGGCCACTACCCGAACCTACGAGCAGTACTTC
TRBV2	.	TRBJ2-7	few	CASSEALRYEQYF	TGTGCCAGCAGTGAAGCGCTTCGGTACGAGCAGTACTTC
TRBV3-1	TRBD2	TRBJ2-1	few	CASSHRTAGGPSYNEQFF	TGTGCCAGCAGCCATAGAACGGCGGGAGGGCCCTCCTACAATGAGCAGTTCTTC
TRBV28	TRBD1	TRBJ1-2	.	CASSPGGPPRNGYTF	TGTGCCAGCAGTCCAGGGGGACCCCCGAGGAATGGCTACACCTTC
TRBV4-1	.	TRBJ1-5	many	CASSQVWSVGADQPQHF	TGCGCCAGCAGCCAAGTTTGGAGCGTGGGGGCAGATCAGCCCCAGCATTTT
TRBV11-2	.	TRBJ2-2	many	CASSWVPLRPGELFF	TGTGCCAGCAGTTGGGTCCCCTTAAGACCCGGGGAGCTGTTTTTT
TRBV20-1	.	TRBJ1-5	few	CSAKGGLSNQPQHF	TGCAGTGCTAAAGGGGGGCTTAGCAATCAGCCCCAGCATTTT
TRBV6-1	TRBD2	TRBJ2-7	many	CASRTRTSGRLRGEQYF	TGTGCCAGCAGAACTCGGACTAGCGGGAGACTCCGGGGCGAGCAGTACTTC
TRBV6-5	TRBD2	TRBJ2-7	many	CASSYSGLAGFGVSYEQYF	TGTGCCAGCAGTTACTCCGGACTAGCGGGGTTCGGTGTGTCCTACGAGCAGTACTTC
TRBV27	.	TRBJ2-6	.	CASTPSLSGANVLTF	TGTGCCAGCACCCCTTCCCTCTCTGGGGCCAACGTCCTGACTTTC
TRBV9	TRBD1	TRBJ1-1	many	CASSVGRGLSTEAFF	TGTGCCAGCAGCGTAGGTAGGGGGCTGAGTACTGAAGCTTTCTTT
TRBV29-1	TRBD1	TRBJ2-7	many	CSVERTGDSYEQYF	TGCAGCGTCGAACGGACAGGGGACTCCTACGAGCAGTACTTC
TRBV6-5	TRBD1	TRBJ2-1	many	CASSYSGGAYNEQFF	TGTGCCAGCAGTTACTCAGGGGGCGCTTACAATGAGCAGTTCTTC
TRBV6-5	.	TRBJ2-1	many	CASSPRTPRNEQFF	TGTGCCAGCAGTCCGCGCACCCCCCGGAATGAGCAGTTCTTC
TRBV7-2	.	TRBJ2-3	many	CASARGDTQYF	TGTGCCAGCGCAAGAGGGGATACGCAGTATTTT